This T cell receptor (beta chain) comes out of a study of T cell repertoires in cytomegalovirus infection (dated by TCRdb to the late 2010s). Study-wide context: Donor HLA type was relevant to the analysis, as public TCR beta signatures indicated carriage of CMV infection together with the matching HLA type.

From the cysteine through the phenylalanine, the CDR3 covers 14 amino acids. This entry keeps only the CDR3 DNA: 42 bases, framed from base 1. Compared with germline, V lacks 5 bases and J lacks 6 bases; bases without a gene match: 6. CDR1 MDHEN and CDR2 SYDVKM were looked up in the germline V gene. TCRdb lists the instrument as Illumina HiSeq 1500. The raw public reads went through TCRdb reprocessing: fastp at Q25, MiXCR clone calling, in-frame beta chains kept. Rows with a matching CDR3 protein are joined into one entry that keeps the most common DNA and genes. Here the sample has hundreds of thousands of distinct CDR3 sequences; around 6.2% occur a single time. 5.5% to 6.5% of the sample comes from the top ten. The table lists this clonotype with many counts. Its antigen is not yet known. No clone much larger than this one lies a single base away; base qualities are absent. General study outcomes and caveats: In the ex vivo response, HLA-C-restricted CMV-specific TCR beta clonotypes were dominant, and in two of eight donors the single most frequent clonotype came from this HLA-C-restricted group. In both this cohort and an independent cohort of several hundred donors, the cumulative frequency of public TCR beta family members distinguished carriers of CMV infection plus the relevant HLA type.

This chain is built from TRBV28 and TRBJ1-5; 8 bases in the junction line up with TRBD1. Input material: PBMCs. This clonotype was sampled from a human donor in good health (CMV status not recorded). Some clones in this sample may be carry-over from other donors' samples. The sequenced DNA is TGTGCCAGCAGTCCAGGACAGGGCACTCAGCCCCAGCATTTT. Translated, it reads CASSPGQGTQPQHF. The variable domain in full, with residues beyond the CDR3 obtained from the reference TRBV28 and TRBJ1-5 genes, is DVKVTQSSRYLVKRTGEKVFLECVQDMDHENMFWYRQDPGLGLRLIYFSYDVKMKEKGDIPEGYSVSREKKERFSLILESASTNQTSMYLCASSPGQGTQPQHFGDGTRLSIL.